The present T cell receptor (beta chain) was sequenced within a study of T cells expressing NK-cell markers. In germline, CDR1 is SGHKS, CDR2 YYEKEE (reference sequence). This CDR3 is built from 17 residues. With the 5' RACE reads reprocessed, TCRdb shows one record per CDR3 protein and no DNA. The sample table sets out 120,000 to 150,000 distinct CDR3 sequences. The V gene is TRBV5-5, the J gene TRBJ2-1; no DNA is available, so the TRBD1 call from TCRdb remains unchecked. Source material: blood T cells: a sorted CD56 or NKG2C T cell subset, CD4+ or CD8+ T cells, or bulk PBMC T cells (not recorded which). The sequence was obtained from a man aged 18 to 35 in good health. The CDR3 region is CASSLRSGDSAYNEQFF.